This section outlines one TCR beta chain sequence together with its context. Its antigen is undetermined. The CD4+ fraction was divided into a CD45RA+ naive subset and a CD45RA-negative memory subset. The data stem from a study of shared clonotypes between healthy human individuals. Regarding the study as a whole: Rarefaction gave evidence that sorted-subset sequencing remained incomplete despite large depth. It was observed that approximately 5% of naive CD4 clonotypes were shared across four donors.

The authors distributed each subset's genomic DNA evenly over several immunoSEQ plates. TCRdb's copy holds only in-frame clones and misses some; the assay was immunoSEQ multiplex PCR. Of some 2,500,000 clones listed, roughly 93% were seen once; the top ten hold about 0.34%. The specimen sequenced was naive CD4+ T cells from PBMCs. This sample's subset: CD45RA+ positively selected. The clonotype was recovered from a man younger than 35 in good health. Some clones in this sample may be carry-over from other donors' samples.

DNA for the CDR3: TGCGCCAGCAGTTTGTTGGGCACCGTCGACTACGAGCAGTACTTC. Translation: CASSLLGTVDYEQYF. The chain joins TRBV5-1 to TRBJ2-7; D unclear. V was pared by 5 bases and J by 3 bases, with 18 bases between. The CDR3 is 15 residues long. CDR1 is SGHRS, CDR2 YFSETQ, per germline.